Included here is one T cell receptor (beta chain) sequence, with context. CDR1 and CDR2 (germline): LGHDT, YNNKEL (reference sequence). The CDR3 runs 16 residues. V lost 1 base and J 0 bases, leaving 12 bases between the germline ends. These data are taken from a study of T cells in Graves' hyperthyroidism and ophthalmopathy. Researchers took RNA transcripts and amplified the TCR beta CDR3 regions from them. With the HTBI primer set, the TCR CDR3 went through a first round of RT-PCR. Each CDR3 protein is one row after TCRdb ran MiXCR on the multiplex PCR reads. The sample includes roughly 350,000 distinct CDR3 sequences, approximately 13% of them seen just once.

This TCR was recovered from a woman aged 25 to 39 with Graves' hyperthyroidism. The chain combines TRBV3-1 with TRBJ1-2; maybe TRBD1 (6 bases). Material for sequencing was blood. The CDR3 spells CASSQVGGGANYGYTF. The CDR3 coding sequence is TGTGCCAGCAGCCAAGTCGGAGGGGGGGCTAACTATGGCTACACCTTC.